This T cell receptor (beta chain) was obtained from a study of blood T cell repertoires in COVID-19. At the level of the study: From the United States, Italy and Spain came samples of acute and convalescent COVID-19.

With V trimmed by 4 bases and J by 5 bases, 7 bases remained unmatched. This CDR3 is built from 15 residues. Germline V CDR1 and CDR2: MGHRA, YSYEKL. In the authors' workflow: Reference gene primer amplification in the assay estimated nucleated cell counts. Method: immunoSEQ multiplex PCR; TCRdb's copy keeps in-frame clones and lacks some. D and trimming come from the DNA, and the V and J calls and clone size come from that table. The sample holds 140,000 to 150,000 clones, around 86% seen once. All enrollees were about 18 to 100 years old and from fewer than 30 US areas. For recovered donors of Cohort 3, there were two negative PCRs, clearance, or symptom resolution.

What was sequenced was PBMCs or T cells enriched from blood (not recorded which). The chain employs TRBV4-1 and TRBJ2-2, with 7 bases fitting TRBD1. The TCR originated in a man in his 60s who had recovered from COVID-19. For the CDR3, the DNA is TGCGCCAGCAGCCCGACAGGGCTTCCGACCGGGGAGCTGTTTTTT. As protein: CASSPTGLPTGELFF.